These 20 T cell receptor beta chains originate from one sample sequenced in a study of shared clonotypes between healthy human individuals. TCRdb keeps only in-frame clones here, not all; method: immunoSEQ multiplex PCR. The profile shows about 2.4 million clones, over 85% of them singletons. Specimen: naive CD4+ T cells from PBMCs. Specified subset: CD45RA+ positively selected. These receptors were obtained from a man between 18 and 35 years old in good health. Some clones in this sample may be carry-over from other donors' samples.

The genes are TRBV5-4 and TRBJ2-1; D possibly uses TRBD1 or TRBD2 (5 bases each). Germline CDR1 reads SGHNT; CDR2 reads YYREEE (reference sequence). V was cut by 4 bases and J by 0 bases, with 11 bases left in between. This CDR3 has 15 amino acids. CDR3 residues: CASSRDASSYNEQFF. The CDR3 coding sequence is TGTGCCAGCAGCAGGGACGCCAGCTCCTACAATGAGCAGTTCTTC.

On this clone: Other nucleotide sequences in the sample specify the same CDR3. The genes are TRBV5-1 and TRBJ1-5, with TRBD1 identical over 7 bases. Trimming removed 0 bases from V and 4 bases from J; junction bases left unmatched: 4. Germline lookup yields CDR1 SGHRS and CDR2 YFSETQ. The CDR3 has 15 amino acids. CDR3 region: CASSLGQGGNQPQHF. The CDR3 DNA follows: TGCGCCAGCAGCTTGGGGCAGGGGGGAAATCAGCCCCAGCATTTT.

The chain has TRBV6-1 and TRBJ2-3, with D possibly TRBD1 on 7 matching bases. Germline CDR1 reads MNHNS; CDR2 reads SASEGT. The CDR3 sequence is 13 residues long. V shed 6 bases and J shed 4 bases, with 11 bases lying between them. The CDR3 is CASRAGGSDTQYF. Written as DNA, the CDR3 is TGTGCCAGCAGGGCAGGGGGGTCAGATACGCAGTATTTT.

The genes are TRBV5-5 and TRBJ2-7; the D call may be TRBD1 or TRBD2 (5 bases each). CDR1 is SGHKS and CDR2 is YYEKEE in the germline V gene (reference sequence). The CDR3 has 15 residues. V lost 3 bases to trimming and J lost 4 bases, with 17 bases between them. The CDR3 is CASSSGEGWWYEQYF. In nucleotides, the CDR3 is TGTGCCAGCAGCTCAGGAGAGGGGTGGTGGTACGAGCAGTACTTC.

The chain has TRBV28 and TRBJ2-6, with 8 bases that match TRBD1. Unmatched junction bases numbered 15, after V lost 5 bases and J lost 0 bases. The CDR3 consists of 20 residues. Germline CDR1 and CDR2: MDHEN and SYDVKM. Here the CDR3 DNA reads TGTGCCAGCAGTCTGACCCGGGACAGGCTTAGAGCCTCTGGGGCCAACGTCCTGACTTTC. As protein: CASSLTRDRLRASGANVLTF.

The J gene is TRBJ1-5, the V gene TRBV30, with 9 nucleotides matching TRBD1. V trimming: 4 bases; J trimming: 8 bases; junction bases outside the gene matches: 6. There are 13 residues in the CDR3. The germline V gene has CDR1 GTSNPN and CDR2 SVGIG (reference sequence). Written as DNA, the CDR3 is TGTGCCTGGACACAGGGGGCAAGAGAGCCCCAGCATTTT. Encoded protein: CAWTQGAREPQHF.

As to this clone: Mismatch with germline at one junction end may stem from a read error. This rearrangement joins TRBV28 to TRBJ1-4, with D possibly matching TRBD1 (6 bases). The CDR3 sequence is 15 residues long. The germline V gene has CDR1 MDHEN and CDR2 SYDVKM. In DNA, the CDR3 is TGTGCCAGCAGTTTTTGGAGACAGGTTAATGAAGAACTGTTTTTT. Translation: CASSFWRQVNEELFF.

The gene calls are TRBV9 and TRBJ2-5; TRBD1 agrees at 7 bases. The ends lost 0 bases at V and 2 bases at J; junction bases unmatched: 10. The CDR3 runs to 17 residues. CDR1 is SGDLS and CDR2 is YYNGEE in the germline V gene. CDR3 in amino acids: CASSVDVGTVGQETQYF. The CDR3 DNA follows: TGTGCCAGCAGCGTAGATGTAGGGACAGTGGGACAAGAGACCCAGTACTTC. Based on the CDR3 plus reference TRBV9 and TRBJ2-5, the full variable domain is DSGVTQTPKHLITATGQRVTLRCSPRSGDLSVYWYQQSLDQGLQFLIQYYNGEERAKGNILERFSAQQFPDLHSELNLSSLELGDSALYFCASSVDVGTVGQETQYFGPGTRLLVL.

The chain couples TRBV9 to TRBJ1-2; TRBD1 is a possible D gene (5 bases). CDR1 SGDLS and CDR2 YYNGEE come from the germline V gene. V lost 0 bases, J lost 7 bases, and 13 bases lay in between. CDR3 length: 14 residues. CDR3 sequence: CASSVGGNHPGYTF. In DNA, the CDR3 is TGTGCCAGCAGCGTAGGGGGGAACCATCCTGGCTACACCTTC.

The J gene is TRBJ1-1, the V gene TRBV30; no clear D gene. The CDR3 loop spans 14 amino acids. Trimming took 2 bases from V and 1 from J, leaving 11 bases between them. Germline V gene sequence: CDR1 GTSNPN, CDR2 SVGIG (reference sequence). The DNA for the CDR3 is TGTGCCTGGAGTCGAGGACCCTGGAACACTGAAGCTTTCTTT. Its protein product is CAWSRGPWNTEAFF.

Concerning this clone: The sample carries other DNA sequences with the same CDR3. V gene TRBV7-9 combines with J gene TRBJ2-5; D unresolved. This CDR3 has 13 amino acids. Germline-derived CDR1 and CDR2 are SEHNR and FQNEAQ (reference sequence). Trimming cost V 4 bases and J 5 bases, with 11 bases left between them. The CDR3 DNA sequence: TGTGCCAGCAGCTCCAGTGGGTCGGAGACCCAGTACTTC. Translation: CASSSSGSETQYF.

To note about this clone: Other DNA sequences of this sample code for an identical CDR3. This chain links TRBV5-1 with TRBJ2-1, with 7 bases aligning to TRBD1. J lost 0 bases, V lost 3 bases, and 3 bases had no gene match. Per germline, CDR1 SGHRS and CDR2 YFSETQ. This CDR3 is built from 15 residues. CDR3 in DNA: TGCGCCAGCAGCTCGACAGGGAACTCCTACAATGAGCAGTTCTTC. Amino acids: CASSSTGNSYNEQFF.

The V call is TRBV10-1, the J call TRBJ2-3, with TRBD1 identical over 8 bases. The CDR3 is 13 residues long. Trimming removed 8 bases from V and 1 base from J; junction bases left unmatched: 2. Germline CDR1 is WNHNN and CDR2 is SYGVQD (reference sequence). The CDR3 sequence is CASQGQGTDTQYF. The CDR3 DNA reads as TGCGCCAGCCAGGGACAGGGCACAGATACGCAGTATTTT.

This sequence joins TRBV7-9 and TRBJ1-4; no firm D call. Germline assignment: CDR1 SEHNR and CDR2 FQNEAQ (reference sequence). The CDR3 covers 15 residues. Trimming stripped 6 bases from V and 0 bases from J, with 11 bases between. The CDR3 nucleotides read TGTGCCAGCAGACCCGAGGGTGCAACTAATGAAAAACTGTTTTTT. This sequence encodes CASRPEGATNEKLFF.

The CDR3 nucleotides read TGTGCCACCAGCAGCTTTAGGGACAGCAGGAAGTGGCCCCAGCATTTT. It encodes CATSSFRDSRKWPQHF. This chain joins TRBV15 and TRBJ1-5; 7 bases map to TRBD1. The CDR3 contains 16 residues. Germline CDR1 LNHNV, CDR2 YYDKDF (reference sequence). Unmatched junction bases numbered 14, after V lost 3 bases and J lost 9 bases.

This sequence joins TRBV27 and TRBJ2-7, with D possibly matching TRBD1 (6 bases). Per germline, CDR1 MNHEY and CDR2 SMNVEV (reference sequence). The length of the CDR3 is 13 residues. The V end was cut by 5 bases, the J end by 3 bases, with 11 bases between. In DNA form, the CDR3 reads TGTGCCAGCAGTCGACGGGACAACTACGAGCAGTACTTC. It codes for CASSRRDNYEQYF.

The CDR3 loop is CASSSIGGASDTQYF. CDR3 nucleotides: TGCGCCAGCAGTTCCATTGGTGGGGCCTCAGATACGCAGTATTTT. The chain links TRBV5-1 to TRBJ2-3; possibly TRBD1 for D (5 bases). Germline V CDR1 and CDR2: SGHRS, YFSETQ. The CDR3 length is 15 residues. V lost 5 bases to trimming and J lost 4 bases, with 17 bases between them.

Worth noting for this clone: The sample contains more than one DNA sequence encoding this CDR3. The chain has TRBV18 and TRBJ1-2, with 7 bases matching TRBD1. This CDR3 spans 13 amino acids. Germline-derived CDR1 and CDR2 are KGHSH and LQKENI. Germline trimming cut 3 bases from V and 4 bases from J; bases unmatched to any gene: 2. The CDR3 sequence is CASSPTGVYGYTF. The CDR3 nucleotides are TGTGCCAGCTCACCTACAGGGGTCTATGGCTACACCTTC.

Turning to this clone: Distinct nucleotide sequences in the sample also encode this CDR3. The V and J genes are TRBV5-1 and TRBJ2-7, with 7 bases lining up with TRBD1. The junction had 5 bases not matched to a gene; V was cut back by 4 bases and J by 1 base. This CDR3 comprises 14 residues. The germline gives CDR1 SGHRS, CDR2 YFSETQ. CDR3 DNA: TGCGCCAGCAGCCCCCGGGACAGTTCCTACGAGCAGTACTTC. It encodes CASSPRDSSYEQYF.

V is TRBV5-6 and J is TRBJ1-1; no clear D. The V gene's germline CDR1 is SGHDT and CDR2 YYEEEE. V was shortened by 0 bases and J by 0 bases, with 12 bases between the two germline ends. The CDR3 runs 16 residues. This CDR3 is CASSLGWLLMNTEAFF. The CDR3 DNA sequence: TGTGCCAGCAGCTTGGGTTGGCTCCTGATGAACACTGAAGCTTTCTTT.